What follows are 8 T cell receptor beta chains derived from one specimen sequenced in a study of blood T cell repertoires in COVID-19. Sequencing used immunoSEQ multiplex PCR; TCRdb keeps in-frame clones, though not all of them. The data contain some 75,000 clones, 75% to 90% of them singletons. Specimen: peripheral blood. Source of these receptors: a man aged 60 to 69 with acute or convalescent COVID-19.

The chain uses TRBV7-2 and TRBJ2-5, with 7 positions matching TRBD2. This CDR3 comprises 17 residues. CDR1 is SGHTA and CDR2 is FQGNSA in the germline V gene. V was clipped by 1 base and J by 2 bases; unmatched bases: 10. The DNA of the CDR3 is TGTGCCAGCAGCTTAGACCGTTCAGCGGGGTTACAAGAGACCCAGTACTTC. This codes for CASSLDRSAGLQETQYF.

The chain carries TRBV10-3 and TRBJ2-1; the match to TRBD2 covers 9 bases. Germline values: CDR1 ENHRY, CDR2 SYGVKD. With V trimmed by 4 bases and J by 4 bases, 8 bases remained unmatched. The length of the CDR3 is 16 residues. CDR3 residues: CAISGGSGGQYNEQFF. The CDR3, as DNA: TGTGCCATCAGTGGGGGTAGCGGGGGCCAATACAATGAGCAGTTCTTC.

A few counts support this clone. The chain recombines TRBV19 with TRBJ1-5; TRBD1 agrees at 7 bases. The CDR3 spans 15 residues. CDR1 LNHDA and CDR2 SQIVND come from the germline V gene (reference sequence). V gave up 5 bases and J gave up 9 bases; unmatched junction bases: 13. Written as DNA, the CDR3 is TGTGCCAGTAGTCCTAGGGGGCGAAATGACCGGCCCCAGCATTTT. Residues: CASSPRGRNDRPQHF.

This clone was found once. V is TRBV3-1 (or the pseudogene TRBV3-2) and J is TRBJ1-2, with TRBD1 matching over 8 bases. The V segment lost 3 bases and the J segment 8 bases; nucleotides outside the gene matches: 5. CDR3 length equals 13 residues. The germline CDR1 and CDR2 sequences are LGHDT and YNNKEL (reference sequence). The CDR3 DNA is TGTGCCAGCAGCCATTCAGGGGGCGGGGGCTACACCTTC. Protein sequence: CASSHSGGGGYTF.

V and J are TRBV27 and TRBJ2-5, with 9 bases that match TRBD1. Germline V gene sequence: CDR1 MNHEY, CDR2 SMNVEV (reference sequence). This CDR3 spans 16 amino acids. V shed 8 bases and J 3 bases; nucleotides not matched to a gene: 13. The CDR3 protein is CASSSLRDRVKETQYF. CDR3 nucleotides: TGTGCCAGCTCAAGTCTCCGGGACAGGGTTAAAGAGACCCAGTACTTC.

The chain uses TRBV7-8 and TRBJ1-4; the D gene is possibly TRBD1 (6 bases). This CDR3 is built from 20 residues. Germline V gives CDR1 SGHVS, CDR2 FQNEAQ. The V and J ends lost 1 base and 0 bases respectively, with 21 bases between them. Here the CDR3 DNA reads TGTGCCAGCAGCTTAGAGGGGGGGACAAATCAAATTGCAACTAATGAAAAACTGTTTTTT. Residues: CASSLEGGTNQIATNEKLFF.

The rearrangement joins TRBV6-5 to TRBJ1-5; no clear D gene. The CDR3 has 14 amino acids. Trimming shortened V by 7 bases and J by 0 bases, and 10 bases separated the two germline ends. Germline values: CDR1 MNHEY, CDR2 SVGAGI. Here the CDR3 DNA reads TGTGCCAGCACCCCGACAATTAGCAATCAGCCCCAGCATTTT. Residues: CASTPTISNQPQHF.

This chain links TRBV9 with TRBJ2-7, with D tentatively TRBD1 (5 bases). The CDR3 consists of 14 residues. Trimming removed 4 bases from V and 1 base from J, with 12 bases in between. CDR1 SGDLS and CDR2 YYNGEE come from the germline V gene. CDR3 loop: CASSFEDISYEQYF. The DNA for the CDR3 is TGTGCCAGCAGCTTTGAGGACATTTCCTACGAGCAGTACTTC.